The present T cell receptor (beta chain) was sequenced within a study of blood T cell repertoires in COVID-19 (dated by TCRdb to about 2020). For the wider study: Samples from collaborators originated in the United States, Italy and Spain and spanned both the acute and convalescent phases of COVID-19. The prospective study material was composed of cDNA or gDNA derived from T cells, B-cell-depleted T cells, or PBMCs. Deeply sampled blood TCRbeta repertoires from subjects exposed to, actively infected with, or recovered from COVID-19 were included in the dataset. The repertoires were released in a freely available public database intended as a resource for research on the immune response to SARS-CoV-2. The samples were drawn from the first 160 participants of the ongoing ImmuneRACE study and from about 1,200 subjects provided by 6 global collaborators. Nearly every sample came with metadata listing a de-identified subject ID, COVID-19 status, age in years and sex. Where available, HLA class I and class II types were taken from metadata supplied by the sample provider and were not determined by assay-based typing. What the work shows at the level of the full study, not this receptor alone: The amount of clinical and demographic metadata varied by source and participant and was provided uncurated.

A remark on this clone: Its recognized antigen is unknown. There are no base qualities to consult, and no much larger clone falls within one base.

At the junction V is shortened by 5 bases and J by 1 base, with 11 bases in between. Including the terminal cysteine and phenylalanine, the CDR3 comprises 15 residues. Only the CDR3 DNA stays, 45 bases, in frame from base 1. From the germline V gene (reference sequence), CDR1 is PRHDT and CDR2 is FYEKMQ. The immunoSEQ Assay, a bias-controlled multiplex PCR, was used to amplify TCRbeta CDR3 regions from genomic DNA. On the study's bioinformatics: Nucleated cell counts per sample were estimated from amplification of reference gene primers within the assay. To quantify the absolute abundance of each unique TCRbeta CDR3 rearrangement, sequence reads were collapsed and filtered. For each sample, productive Simpson clonality was calculated as the square root of Simpson's diversity index across productive rearrangements. Held by TCRdb, this immuneACCESS table contains in-frame sequences only and omits some clones. Under half of the omission traces to an unresolved V gene where checked; the cause of the rest is unknown. V and J calls plus clone size are reproduced from that table; the DNA served to infer D and trimming. The sample profile shows around 57,000 clones; 88% of them were found once. About 3% of the sample is in the top ten clones.

Whole blood was collected in K2EDTA tubes by collaborating institutions according to the institutions' own protocols. Collaborator samples were shipped for TCRbeta analysis as frozen whole blood, isolated PBMCs, or DNA extracted from either sample type. Sequenced: peripheral blood. This clonotype was obtained from a human donor in a cohort sampled during active COVID-19. The chain is assembled from TRBV13 and TRBJ2-2, and TRBD1 may be the D gene, going by 6 matching bases. The CDR3 here reads CASSGRDKNTGELFF. The nucleotides read TGTGCCAGCAGCGGCCGGGACAAGAACACCGGGGAGCTGTTTTTT.